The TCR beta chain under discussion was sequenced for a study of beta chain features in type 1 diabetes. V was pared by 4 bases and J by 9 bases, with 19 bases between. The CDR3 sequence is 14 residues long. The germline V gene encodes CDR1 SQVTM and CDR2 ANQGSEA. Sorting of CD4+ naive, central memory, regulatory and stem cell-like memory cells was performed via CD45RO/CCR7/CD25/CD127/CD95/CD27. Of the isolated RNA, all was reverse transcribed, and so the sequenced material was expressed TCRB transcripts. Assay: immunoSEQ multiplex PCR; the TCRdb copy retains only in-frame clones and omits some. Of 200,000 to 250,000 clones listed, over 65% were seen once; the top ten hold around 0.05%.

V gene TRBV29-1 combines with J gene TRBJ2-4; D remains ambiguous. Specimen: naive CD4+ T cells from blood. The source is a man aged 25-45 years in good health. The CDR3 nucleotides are TGCAGCGTTGCATTGAGGCTAGTGCAGCGCATTCAGTACTTC. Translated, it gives CSVALRLVQRIQYF.